This entry lists 11 T cell receptor beta chains sequenced from one sample in a study of Graves' ophthalmopathy and Graves' hyperthyroidism listed by TCRdb under 2018. TCRdb records Illumina HiSeq 2000 as the sequencer. TCR beta CDR3 regions were amplified from RNA transcripts for repertoire sequencing. The first round of RT-PCR was done with HTBI primers and the Qiagen OneStep RT-PCR kit, and was followed by a second round of multiplex PCR, then size selection and purification. TCRdb reprocessing: public reads trimmed at Q25 with fastp, clones called with MiXCR, in-frame beta chains kept. One record per CDR3 amino acid sequence lists the most common genes and DNA. This sample comprises 500,000 to 700,000 distinct CDR3 sequences, about 24% of them detected only once. The ten largest clones represent roughly 6.9% of the sample. The sample comprised peripheral blood. The receptor set was obtained from a woman between 18 and 30 years old with stable Graves' hyperthyroidism. Some clones in this sample may be carry-over from other donors' samples. Donor details come from another sample of the same person, matched by shared clones.

In this sample, this clonotype turned up a few times. The J gene is TRBJ2-4, the V gene TRBV28; 7 bases are a match to TRBD2. The CDR3 is 14 amino acids. Germline V gene data show CDR1 as MDHEN and CDR2 as SYDVKM. V dropped 9 bases and J dropped 8; count of bases not matched to a gene: 13. CDR3 amino acids: CARRDVGGKHIQYF. The CDR3 DNA is TGTGCCAGACGGGATGTGGGGGGGAAACACATTCAGTACTTC.

This chain links TRBV27 with TRBJ1-6; D is unresolved. The CDR3 is 16 amino acids. The V gene lost 4 bases and the J gene lost 4 bases, with 14 bases spanning the gap. Per germline, CDR1 MNHEY and CDR2 SMNVEV (reference sequence). The CDR3 here is CASSSGDGGYNSPLHF. The CDR3 DNA is TGTGCCAGCAGTTCCGGGGATGGTGGTTATAATTCACCCCTCCACTTT.

This clonotype was counted once. The rearrangement links TRBV20-1 to TRBJ2-5; the D gene could be TRBD1 or TRBD2 (6 bases each). Per germline, CDR1 DFQATT and CDR2 SNEGSKA (reference sequence). CDR3 length: 13 residues. The V end lost 5 bases, the J end lost 1 base, and 11 bases lay between the germline ends. In nucleotides, the CDR3 is TGCAGTGCTGCGGGACAAACCCAAGAGACCCAGTACTTC. The encoded protein is CSAAGQTQETQYF.

This clonotype was picked up a small number of times. The gene calls are TRBV20-1 and TRBJ1-1; 9 positions match TRBD1. This CDR3 comprises 18 residues. The V segment lost 3 bases and the J segment 3 bases; nucleotides outside the gene matches: 17. The germline gives CDR1 DFQATT, CDR2 SNEGSKA (reference sequence). The CDR3 reads CSASGGGQGISSDTEAFF. The CDR3 nucleotides are TGCAGTGCTAGTGGGGGGGGACAGGGTATTAGTTCGGACACTGAAGCTTTCTTT.

The chain has TRBV10-3 and TRBJ2-3; perhaps TRBD2 as D (5 bases). The CDR3 totals 16 residues. From germline, CDR1 is ENHRY and CDR2 SYGVKD. Between the trimmed V and J ends, which lost 0 bases and 0 bases, there was a span of 10 bases. The CDR3 DNA reads as TGTGCCATCAGTGAGTCGGATAGCGTTAGCACAGATACGCAGTATTTT. Its translation is CAISESDSVSTDTQYF.

This clonotype was observed at least ten times. V and J are TRBV12-3 or TRBV12-4 and TRBJ1-2, with a tentative D call TRBD1 (6 bases). The CDR3 contains 13 residues. The V and J ends lost 5 bases and 4 bases respectively, with 11 bases between them. This chain's CDR3 is CASSRTVSYGYTF. CDR3 nucleotides: TGTGCCAGCAGTCGGACAGTCAGCTATGGCTACACCTTC.

This chain uses TRBV6-2 or TRBV6-3 with TRBJ1-5, with D hard to call. Germline loops: CDR1 MNHEY, CDR2 SVGEGT. The CDR3 is 16 residues long. V was shortened by 2 bases and J by 0 bases, with 11 bases between the two germline ends. This CDR3 is CASSYVGTSSNQPQHF. The CDR3 DNA reads TGTGCCAGCAGTTACGTGGGCACCAGTAGCAATCAGCCCCAGCATTTT.

Many counts were recorded for this clonotype. The junction shows a germline mismatch at one end, possibly a read error. V gene TRBV18 combines with J gene TRBJ1-1, with D unclear. Germline V gene lookup returns CDR1 KGHSH and CDR2 LQKENI. This CDR3 is 13 amino acids long. The CDR3 DNA sequence: TGTGCCACCTCAGAAACGTGGGGCACTGAAGCTTTCTTT. It translates to CATSETWGTEAFF.

This clonotype has only one observation. The V call is TRBV27, the J call TRBJ1-1, with a weak D call TRBD1 (5 bases). With 1 base removed from V and 3 bases from J, the gap between germline ends came to 12 bases. CDR1 and CDR2 from the germline V gene are MNHEY and SMNVEV (reference sequence). The CDR3 contains 15 residues. The CDR3 coding sequence is TGTGCCAGCAGTTTATTAGGGGTTTCGGACACTGAAGCTTTCTTT. Its protein product is CASSLLGVSDTEAFF.

Only a few counts were recorded for this clonotype. This sequence joins TRBV5-1 and TRBJ2-7, with 7 nucleotides matching TRBD2. This CDR3 comprises 18 residues. The junction had 19 bases not matched to a gene; V was cut back by 6 bases and J by 1 base. Per the germline V gene, CDR1 is SGHRS and CDR2 is YFSETQ. The CDR3 bases are TGCGCCAGCAAGGCGGGGGTAGCGGCTACACAACTTTCCTACGAGCAGTACTTC. It encodes CASKAGVAATQLSYEQYF.

This clonotype was detected many times. J is TRBJ2-2 and V is TRBV11-3; D ambiguous. V gave up 4 bases and J gave up 8 bases, with 8 bases separating them. The length of the CDR3 is 12 residues. Germline CDR1 reads SGHNT; CDR2 reads YENEEA. CDR3 amino acids: CASSSTLGELFF. CDR3 DNA: TGTGCCAGCAGCTCCACCCTTGGGGAGCTGTTTTTT. The variable domain in full, with the rest retrieved from reference TRBV11-3 and TRBJ2-2, is EAGVVQSPRYKIIEKKQPVAFWCNPISGHNTLYWYLQNLGQGPELLIRYENEEAVDDSQLPKDRFSAERLKGVDSTLKIQPAELGDSAVYLCASSSTLGELFFGEGSRLTVL.